This T cell receptor (beta chain) was obtained from a study of PD-L1 blockade in urothelial cancer. About the study: Patients went on atezolizumab in 2014, receiving 1,200 mg intravenously every 3 weeks. Once treatment had started, blood was analyzed at 3 weeks (second dose) and again at 6 weeks.

TCRdb's table, derived via immunoSEQ multiplex PCR, lists solely in-frame clones and lacks some. The sample records tens of thousands of clones, approximately 87% being singletons. As to time point: pretreatment peripheral blood. Germline V gene data show CDR1 as SGHRS and CDR2 as YFSETQ. The CDR3 runs 15 residues. V shed 3 bases, J shed 7 bases, and the junction held 7 bases outside the gene matches. The receptor's source is a man in his fifties or sixties with urothelial cancer. Sequencing was performed on PBMCs, taken around atezolizumab (anti-PD-L1) treatment. The gene calls are TRBV5-1 and TRBJ2-1; 10 nucleotides align to TRBD1. In nucleotides, the CDR3 is TGCGCCAGCAGCTCATCCGGGACAGGGGTTAATGAGCAGTTCTTC. Protein: CASSSSGTGVNEQFF.